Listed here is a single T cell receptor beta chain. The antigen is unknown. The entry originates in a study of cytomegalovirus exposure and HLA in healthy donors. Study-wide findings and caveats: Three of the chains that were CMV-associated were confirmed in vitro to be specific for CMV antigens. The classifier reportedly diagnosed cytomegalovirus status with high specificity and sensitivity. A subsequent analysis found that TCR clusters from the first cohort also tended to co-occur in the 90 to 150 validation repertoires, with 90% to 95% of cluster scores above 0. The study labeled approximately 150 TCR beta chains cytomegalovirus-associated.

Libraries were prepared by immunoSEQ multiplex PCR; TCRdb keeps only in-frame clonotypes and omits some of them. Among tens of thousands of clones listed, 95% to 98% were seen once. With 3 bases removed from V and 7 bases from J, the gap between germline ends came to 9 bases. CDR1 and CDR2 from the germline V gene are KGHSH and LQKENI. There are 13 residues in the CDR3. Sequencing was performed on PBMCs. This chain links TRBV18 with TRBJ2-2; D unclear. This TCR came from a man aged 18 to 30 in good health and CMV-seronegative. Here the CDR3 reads CASSPEQLGELFF. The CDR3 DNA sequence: TGTGCCAGCTCACCGGAACAGCTCGGGGAGCTGTTTTTT.